A single sample gave rise to the 30 T cell receptor beta chains below, sequenced in a study of T cells in Graves' hyperthyroidism and ophthalmopathy. It was RNA transcripts that yielded the amplified TCR beta CDR3 regions. First-round RT-PCR targeting the TCR CDR3 was performed with the HTBI primer set. TCRdb used MiXCR to reprocess the multiplex PCR reads, holding one entry per CDR3 protein. This sample has approximately 510,000 distinct CDR3 sequences, with 40% to 50% found just once. The sequenced sample consisted of peripheral blood or thyroid tissue (not recorded which). The receptors here all came from an adult woman with Graves' disease, either hyperthyroidism or ophthalmopathy (not recorded which).

CDR3 nucleotide sequence: TGTGCCAGCAGCCTATGGGCCGACTATGGCTACACCTTC. It is translated as CASSLWADYGYTF. V is TRBV7-9 and J is TRBJ1-2; D gene uncertain. Germline V lookup: CDR1 SEHNR, CDR2 FQNEAQ (reference sequence). CDR3 length: 13 amino acids. V was clipped by 5 bases and J by 3 bases, with 10 bases between them.

The CDR3 DNA is TGTGCCAGCAGCCCGACAGGGTCAGGACTACGGGAGACCCAGTACTTC. The encoded protein is CASSPTGSGLRETQYF. V gene TRBV5-5 combines with J gene TRBJ2-5; D may be TRBD1 (7 bases). CDR1 is SGHKS, CDR2 YYEKEE, per germline (reference sequence). V gave up 4 bases and J gave up 5 bases, with 21 bases separating them. This CDR3 has 16 amino acids.

V gene TRBV28 combines with J gene TRBJ2-7; 10 nucleotides match TRBD2. The CDR3 covers 14 residues. Trimming removed 4 bases from V and 6 bases from J; junction bases left unmatched: 6. Germline CDR1 and CDR2: MDHEN and SYDVKM. The chain's CDR3 is CASSSLASGSEQYF. CDR3 DNA: TGTGCCAGCAGTTCCTTAGCTAGCGGGAGCGAGCAGTACTTC.

The V call is TRBV11-2, the J call TRBJ2-2, with 14 bases fitting TRBD2. J lost 10 bases, V lost 2 bases, and 9 bases had no gene match. Germline V lookup: CDR1 SGHAT, CDR2 FQNNGV. CDR3 length: 17 residues. CDR3 sequence (DNA): TGTGCCAGCAGCTTATTTGGACTAGCGGGAGGCAGTGAGGAGCTGTTTTTT. This translates into CASSLFGLAGGSEELFF.

This clonotype was picked up one time. The chain combines TRBV25-1 with TRBJ1-2; perhaps TRBD1 as D (5 bases). CDR3 size: 13 residues. Germline assignment: CDR1 MGHDK and CDR2 SYGVNS. The V and J ends lost 11 bases and 5 bases respectively, with 18 bases between them. The CDR3 is CASAEGKGYGYTF. The CDR3 DNA sequence: TGTGCCTCTGCGGAGGGGAAGGGGTATGGCTACACCTTC.

This clonotype appeared many times. The chain joins TRBV7-9 to TRBJ1-2; 10 bases line up with TRBD1. Trimming removed 6 bases from V and 8 bases from J; junction bases left unmatched: 12. Germline V gene data show CDR1 as SEHNR and CDR2 as FQNEAQ (reference sequence). The CDR3 contains 15 residues. The CDR3 coding sequence is TGTGCCAGCAGTCCTCCCGGACAGGGGGTTCGGGGCTACACCTTC. Translated: CASSPPGQGVRGYTF.

Regarding this clonotype: A junction boundary mismatches the germline segment, possibly from a read error. The chain employs TRBV6-1 and TRBJ1-5; 7 bases map to TRBD1. This CDR3 region has 16 residues. Germline CDR1 MNHNS, CDR2 SASEGT. The CDR3 DNA follows: TGTGCCACCAGTGAAACGGGACAGATAAGCAATCAGCCCCAGCATTTT. This translates into CATSETGQISNQPQHF.

The V and J genes are TRBV7-2 and TRBJ1-2; TRBD1 agrees at 9 bases. The CDR3 consists of 16 residues. The germline CDR1 and CDR2 sequences are SGHTA and FQGNSA. The junction had 14 bases not matched to a gene; V was cut back by 5 bases and J by 7 bases. The CDR3 DNA sequence: TGTGCCAGCAGCCCCCTGGCCCGGACAGGGGAGTCTGGCTACACCTTC. Amino acid sequence: CASSPLARTGESGYTF.

Comment on this clonotype: This CDR3 fails to terminate in the conserved phenylalanine or tryptophan, so it likely reflects a read error. The DNA is omitted, as the CDR3 cannot be located on it reliably, and the CDR3 follows TCRdb's listing. This rearrangement joins TRBV5-1 to TRBJ1-3. The length of the CDR3 is 10 amino acids, counting both ends. Germline CDR1 SGHRS, CDR2 YFSETQ. CDR3 amino acids: CASSLGLAST.

J is TRBJ1-4 and V is TRBV29-1; D call uncertain. The V end lost 6 bases, the J end lost 4 bases, and 15 bases lay between the germline ends. Germline CDR1 and CDR2: SQVTM and ANQGSEA. CDR3 size: 14 residues. This CDR3 is CSVQQPTGNEKLFF. The CDR3 coding sequence is TGCAGCGTGCAACAGCCTACGGGTAATGAAAAACTGTTTTTT.

The chain recombines TRBV14 with TRBJ1-2; no clear D gene. CDR3 length equals 12 residues. From germline, CDR1 is SGHDN and CDR2 FVKESK. Deletions cut 1 base from V and 10 bases from J, with 10 bases between. The CDR3 spells CASSQAPSVYTF. Here the CDR3 DNA reads TGTGCCAGCAGCCAAGCCCCTAGCGTCTACACCTTC.

This clonotype was recorded a few times. The chain uses TRBV5-5 and TRBJ2-7; TRBD2 matches 8 bases. Germline lookup yields CDR1 SGHKS and CDR2 YYEKEE (reference sequence). The V segment lost 4 bases and the J segment 2 bases; nucleotides outside the gene matches: 8. The CDR3 is made up of 15 amino acids. In nucleotides, the CDR3 is TGTGCCAGCAGCCGGGCCGGCGGGGGGACCTACGAGCAGTACTTC. This translates into CASSRAGGGTYEQYF.

This chain joins TRBV25-1 and TRBJ1-3; 8 bases are a match to TRBD1. CDR1 is MGHDK, CDR2 SYGVNS, per germline. V dropped 6 bases and J dropped 0; count of bases not matched to a gene: 16. There are 19 residues in the CDR3. The CDR3 nucleotides read TGTGCCAGCAGAGGACAGGGCCTAACCTTTTTGAGCTCTGGAAACACCATATATTTT. Its translation: CASRGQGLTFLSSGNTIYF.

The rearrangement links TRBV7-2 to TRBJ1-4, with D unresolved. V was shortened by 0 bases and J by 6 bases, with 11 bases between the two germline ends. In germline, CDR1 is SGHTA, CDR2 FQGNSA. The CDR3 length is 15 residues. Written as DNA, the CDR3 is TGTGCCAGCAGCTTAGCTGAAGGATCTGATGAAAAACTGTTTTTT. Translating gives CASSLAEGSDEKLFF.

This clonotype was observed many times. This chain links TRBV25-1 with TRBJ1-6, with TRBD1 matching over 8 bases. The CDR3 has 15 residues. Germline CDR1 is MGHDK and CDR2 is SYGVNS. V was pared by 4 bases and J by 9 bases, with 8 bases of the junction left unmatched. Here the CDR3 DNA reads TGTGCCAGCAGTGGGGCAGGGGGCTGGGGTTCACCCCTCCACTTT. Translation: CASSGAGGWGSPLHF.

This clonotype came up many times. The J gene is TRBJ1-1, the V gene TRBV12-3 or TRBV12-4; 9 positions agree with TRBD1. The V gene end was trimmed by 6 bases and the J gene end by 3 bases; junction bases not matched to a gene: 5. The CDR3 has 14 residues. The chain's CDR3 is CASSRGDRDTEAFF. DNA of the CDR3: TGTGCCAGCAGCCGGGGGGACAGGGACACTGAAGCTTTCTTT.

This clonotype came up a few times. The chain couples TRBV5-1 to TRBJ2-5; a weak D match, TRBD2 (5 bases). The V and J ends lost 3 bases and 2 bases respectively, with 11 bases between them. Germline loops: CDR1 SGHRS, CDR2 YFSETQ. This CDR3 is built from 14 residues. CDR3 amino acids: CASSSGSRQETQYF. CDR3 sequence (DNA): TGCGCCAGCAGCTCTGGGAGCCGACAAGAGACCCAGTACTTC.

The chain employs TRBV15 and TRBJ2-5, with a weak D call TRBD2 (6 bases). This CDR3 is 14 amino acids long. Germline lookup yields CDR1 LNHNV and CDR2 YYDKDF (reference sequence). V lost 1 base and J lost 5, with 11 bases in between. CDR3 loop: CATSRVRGWETQYF. In DNA form, the CDR3 reads TGTGCCACCAGCAGAGTTCGGGGGTGGGAGACCCAGTACTTC.

The chain recombines TRBV6-1 with TRBJ2-5; the D gene is possibly TRBD1 (6 bases). Germline CDR1 is MNHNS and CDR2 is SASEGT. Trimming shortened V by 6 bases and J by 5 bases, and 22 bases separated the two germline ends. The CDR3 is made up of 16 amino acids. CDR3 nucleotides: TGTGCCAGCAGCGTTGAGCAGGGGCACCCGGGGGAGACCCAGTACTTC. Its translation is CASSVEQGHPGETQYF.

V usage is TRBV29-1 and J usage is TRBJ2-5; perhaps TRBD2 as D (6 bases). This CDR3 has 14 residues. CDR1 and CDR2 from the germline V gene are SQVTM and ANQGSEA. V was cut by 5 bases and J by 11 bases, with 24 bases left in between. The CDR3 nucleotides read TGCAGCGTTTACGGACCCGGCGGGGCAGATACGCAGTACTTC. Translated, it gives CSVYGPGGADTQYF.

This clonotype occurred many times. The chain combines TRBV2 with TRBJ2-7; D is unclear. Germline V gene data show CDR1 as SNHLY and CDR2 as FYNNEI. There are 10 residues in the CDR3. V lost 7 bases to trimming and J lost 7 bases, with 8 bases between them. The CDR3 reads CASILGEQYF. The CDR3 DNA reads TGTGCCAGCATCCTGGGGGAGCAGTACTTC.

This clonotype was seen repeatedly, ten times or more. This chain connects TRBV5-4 to TRBJ2-7; D possibly corresponds to TRBD2 (5 bases). Trimming took 3 bases from V and 2 from J, leaving 15 bases between them. Germline values: CDR1 SGHNT, CDR2 YYREEE (reference sequence). The CDR3 is made up of 15 amino acids. DNA of the CDR3: TGTGCCAGCAGCTCCATGGACTCACCTCCCTACGAGCAGTACTTC. This translates into CASSSMDSPPYEQYF.

This chain connects TRBV7-9 to TRBJ1-2; TRBD1 matches at 9 bases. There are 14 residues in the CDR3. In germline, CDR1 is SEHNR, CDR2 FQNEAQ (reference sequence). Germline trimming cut 5 bases from V and 2 bases from J; bases unmatched to any gene: 3. The CDR3 bases are TGTGCCAGCAGCGAAGACAGGGGGAACTATGGCTACACCTTC. Protein sequence: CASSEDRGNYGYTF.

In this sample, this clonotype turned up many times. The chain recombines TRBV19 with TRBJ2-2; D possibly corresponds to TRBD2 (5 bases). The CDR3 is made up of 15 amino acids. Trimming pared 3 bases from V and 2 bases from J, leaving 10 bases between. In germline, CDR1 is LNHDA, CDR2 SQIVND (reference sequence). CDR3 protein: CASSMPGVNTGELFF. The CDR3 nucleotides read TGTGCCAGTAGTATGCCCGGGGTTAACACCGGGGAGCTGTTTTTT.

This rearrangement joins TRBV2 to TRBJ1-1; D perhaps matches TRBD1 (6 bases). Looked up from germline, CDR1 is SNHLY and CDR2 is FYNNEI. Trimming left V 8 bases short and J 2 bases short, with 15 bases between. The CDR3 runs 14 residues. DNA of the CDR3: TGTGCCAGCGCAGGGGCCGGGGAAAACACTGAAGCTTTCTTT. This gives the protein CASAGAGENTEAFF.

The chain employs TRBV7-8 and TRBJ1-4; D remains unclear. CDR3 length: 15 residues. V gave up 5 bases and J gave up 8 bases, with 18 bases separating them. Germline V gene lookup returns CDR1 SGHVS and CDR2 FQNEAQ. CDR3 in amino acids: CASSRRGREAEKLFF. DNA of the CDR3: TGTGCCAGCAGCCGACGGGGAAGGGAAGCAGAAAAACTGTTTTTT.

This clonotype was recorded at least ten times. The chain recombines TRBV7-9 with TRBJ1-1; 10 nucleotides align to TRBD1. The J segment lost 0 bases and the V segment lost 6 bases, leaving 4 bases of the junction unmatched. The germline CDR1 and CDR2 sequences are SEHNR and FQNEAQ (reference sequence). The CDR3 extends over 15 amino acids. The CDR3 spells CASRTGTGVNTEAFF. In DNA form, the CDR3 reads TGTGCCAGCAGGACCGGGACAGGGGTGAACACTGAAGCTTTCTTT.

This clonotype was observed a few times. A much larger clone is a single base away; this may be a read error. The V gene is TRBV5-1, the J gene TRBJ2-5; D is perhaps TRBD1 (5 bases). The V end lost 2 bases, the J end lost 5 bases, and 13 bases lay between the germline ends. CDR3 length: 14 amino acids. Per germline, CDR1 SGHRS and CDR2 YFSETQ. The CDR3 loop is CASSFPGLVETQYF. The CDR3, as DNA: TGCGCCAGCAGCTTCCCAGGGTTGGTGGAGACCCAGTACTTC.

The chain recombines TRBV29-1 with TRBJ2-1, with D unresolved. Trimming took 8 bases from V and 8 from J, leaving 13 bases between them. CDR1 is SQVTM and CDR2 is ANQGSEA in the germline V gene. The CDR3 runs 11 residues. In DNA form, the CDR3 reads TGCAGCCCGAGTTCAGGACATGAGCAGTTCTTC. Residues: CSPSSGHEQFF.

The V gene is TRBV7-9, the J gene TRBJ1-3; D unresolved. This CDR3 comprises 14 residues. V lost 1 base and J lost 3, with 7 bases in between. From germline, CDR1 is SEHNR and CDR2 FQNEAQ (reference sequence). The CDR3 here is CASSLDRSGNTIYF. The CDR3 DNA is TGTGCCAGCAGCTTAGATCGCAGTGGAAACACCATATATTTT.